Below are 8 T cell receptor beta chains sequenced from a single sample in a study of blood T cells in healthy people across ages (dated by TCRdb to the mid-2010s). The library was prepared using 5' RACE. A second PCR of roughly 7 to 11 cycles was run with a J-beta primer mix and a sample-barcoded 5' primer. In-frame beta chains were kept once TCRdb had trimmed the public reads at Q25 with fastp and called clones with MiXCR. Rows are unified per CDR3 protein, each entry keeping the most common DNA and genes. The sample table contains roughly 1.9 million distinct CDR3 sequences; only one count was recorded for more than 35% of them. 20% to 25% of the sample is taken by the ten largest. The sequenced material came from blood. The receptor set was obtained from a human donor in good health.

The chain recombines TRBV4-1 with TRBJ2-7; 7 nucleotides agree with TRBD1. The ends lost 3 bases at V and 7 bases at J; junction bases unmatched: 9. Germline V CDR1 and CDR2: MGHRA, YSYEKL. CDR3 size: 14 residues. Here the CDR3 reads CASSHNTGVGEQYF. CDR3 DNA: TGCGCCAGCAGCCACAATACAGGGGTTGGAGAGCAGTACTTC.

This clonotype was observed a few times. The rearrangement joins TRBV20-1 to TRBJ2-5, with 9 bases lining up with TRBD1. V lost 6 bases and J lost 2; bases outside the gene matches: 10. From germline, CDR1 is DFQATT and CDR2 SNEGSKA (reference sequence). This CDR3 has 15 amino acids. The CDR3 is CSAQKTGGQQETQYF. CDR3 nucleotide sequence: TGCAGTGCCCAAAAGACAGGGGGTCAGCAAGAGACCCAGTACTTC.

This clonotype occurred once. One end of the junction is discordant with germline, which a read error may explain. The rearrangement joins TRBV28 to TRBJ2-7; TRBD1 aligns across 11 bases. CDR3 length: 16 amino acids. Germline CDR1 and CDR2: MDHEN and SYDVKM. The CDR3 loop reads CASIGTGGLRSCEQYF. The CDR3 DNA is TGTGCCAGCATAGGGACAGGGGGTCTTAGGTCCTGCGAGCAGTACTTC.

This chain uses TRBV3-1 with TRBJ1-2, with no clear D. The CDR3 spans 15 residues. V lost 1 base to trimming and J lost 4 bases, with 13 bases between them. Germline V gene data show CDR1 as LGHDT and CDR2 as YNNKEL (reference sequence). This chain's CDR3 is CASSQALTVPYGYTF. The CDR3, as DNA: TGTGCCAGCAGCCAAGCTTTAACAGTACCCTATGGCTACACCTTC.

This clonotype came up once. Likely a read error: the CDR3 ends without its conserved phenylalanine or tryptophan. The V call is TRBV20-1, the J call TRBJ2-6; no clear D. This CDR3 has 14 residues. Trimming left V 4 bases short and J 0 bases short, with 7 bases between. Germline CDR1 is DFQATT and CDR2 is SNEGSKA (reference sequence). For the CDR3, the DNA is TGCAGTGCTACGGCCCTCTCTGGGGCCAACGTCCTGACTTGC. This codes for CSATALSGANVLTC.

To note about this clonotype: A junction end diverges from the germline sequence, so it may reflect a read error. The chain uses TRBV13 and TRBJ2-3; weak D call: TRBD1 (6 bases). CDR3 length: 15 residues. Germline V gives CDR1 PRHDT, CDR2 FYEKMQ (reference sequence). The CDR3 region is CASSVGMGARDTQYF. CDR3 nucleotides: TGTGCCAGCAGCGTAGGTATGGGGGCCCGGGATACGCAGTATTTT.

CDR3 sequence reads: CASSPPGLLYNEQFF. CDR3 nucleotide sequence: TGTGCCAGCAGTCCTCCGGGACTACTATACAATGAGCAGTTCTTC. V gene TRBV27 combines with J gene TRBJ2-1; 7 bases line up with TRBD2. J lost 4 bases, V lost 5 bases, and 8 bases had no gene match. The CDR3 covers 15 residues. Germline V gene sequence: CDR1 MNHEY, CDR2 SMNVEV (reference sequence).

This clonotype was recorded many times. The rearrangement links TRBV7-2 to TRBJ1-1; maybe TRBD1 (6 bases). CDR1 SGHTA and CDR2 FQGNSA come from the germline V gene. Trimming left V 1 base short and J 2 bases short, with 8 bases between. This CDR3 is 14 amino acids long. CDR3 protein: CASSLDRENTEAFF. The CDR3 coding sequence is TGTGCCAGCAGCTTAGACAGGGAAAACACTGAAGCTTTCTTT.